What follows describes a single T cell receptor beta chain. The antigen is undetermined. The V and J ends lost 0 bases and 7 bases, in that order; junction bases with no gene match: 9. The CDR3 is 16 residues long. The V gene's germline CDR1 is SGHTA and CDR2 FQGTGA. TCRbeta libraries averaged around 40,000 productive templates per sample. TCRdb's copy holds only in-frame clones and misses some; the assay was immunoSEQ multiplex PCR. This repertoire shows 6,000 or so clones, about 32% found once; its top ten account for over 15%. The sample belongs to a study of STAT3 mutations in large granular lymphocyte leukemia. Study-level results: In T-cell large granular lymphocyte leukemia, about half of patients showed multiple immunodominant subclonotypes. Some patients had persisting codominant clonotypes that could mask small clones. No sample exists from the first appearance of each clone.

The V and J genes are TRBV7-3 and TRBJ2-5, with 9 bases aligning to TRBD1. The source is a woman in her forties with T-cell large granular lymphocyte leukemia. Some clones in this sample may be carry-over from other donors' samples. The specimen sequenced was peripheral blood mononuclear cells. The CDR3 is CASSLTSGTGMGTQYF. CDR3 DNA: TGTGCCAGCAGCTTAACTTCCGGGACAGGGATGGGGACCCAGTACTTC.